This T cell receptor (beta chain) was sequenced in a study of CD8 T cells in Susac syndrome. Reverse transcription of about 0.5 to 1 ug RNA was performed with random hexamers. With immunoSEQ multiplex PCR, TCR beta CDR3 was amplified across 54 Vbeta and 13 Jbeta. TCRdb analysed the immunoSEQ multiplex PCR reads with MiXCR anew, one entry per CDR3 protein. This repertoire shows 150,000 to 250,000 distinct CDR3 sequences, around 96% found once; its top ten account for around 0.085%. Relapsing-remitting disease, either stable or active, was present in the multiple sclerosis controls, who were treatment-naive patients. FACS enriched CD8+ TEMRA cells, while bulk CD8+ and CD4+ were negatively isolated. Germline V CDR1 and CDR2: SGDLS, YYNGEE. The ends were cut back, 0 bases at V and 6 bases at J, with 17 bases in the middle. The CDR3 length is 16 residues.

This chain joins TRBV9 and TRBJ2-3; D is possibly TRBD1 or TRBD2 (5 bases each). This receptor was identified in a human donor with multiple sclerosis. The sample consisted of CD4+ T cells from PBMCs. CDR3 region: CASSVVYGAPGDTQYF. The CDR3 bases are TGTGCCAGCAGCGTAGTTTACGGGGCCCCAGGGGATACGCAGTATTTT.